Described below is a single TCR beta chain sequence and its context. Its specificity is unknown. The sample is drawn from a study of T cell responses to AZD1222 COVID-19 vaccine. Looking at the study overall: Some second doses came at about 4 weeks and others at about 12 weeks; these were pooled. Study-wide findings and caveats: Spike-specific TCR breadth and depth were elevated following two AZD1222 doses.

Libraries were prepared by immunoSEQ multiplex PCR; TCRdb keeps only in-frame clonotypes and omits some of them. The sample carries more than 85,000 clones, approximately 90% recorded once. The germline V gene has CDR1 SGHNT and CDR2 YYREEE (reference sequence). The CDR3 consists of 17 residues. J was trimmed by 4 bases and V by 1 base; bases with no gene match: 9. The rearrangement links TRBV5-4 to TRBJ2-2, with 8 bases fitting TRBD2. The receptor's source is an adult in good health. The input for sequencing was peripheral blood, taken on day 0 of AZD1222 vaccination. The CDR3 loop is CASSLLGSGGGTGELFF. The CDR3 DNA is TGTGCCAGCAGCTTGTTGGGCAGCGGGGGTGGCACCGGGGAGCTGTTTTTT.